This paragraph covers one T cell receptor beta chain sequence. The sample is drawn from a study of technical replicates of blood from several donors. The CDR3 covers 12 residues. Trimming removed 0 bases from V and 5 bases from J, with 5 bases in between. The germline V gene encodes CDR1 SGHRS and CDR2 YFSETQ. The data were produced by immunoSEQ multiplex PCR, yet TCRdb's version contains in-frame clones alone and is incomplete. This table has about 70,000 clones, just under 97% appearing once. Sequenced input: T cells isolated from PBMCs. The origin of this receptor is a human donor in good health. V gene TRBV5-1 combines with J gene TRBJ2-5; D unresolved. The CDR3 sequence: CASSLVGETQYF. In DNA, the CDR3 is TGCGCCAGCAGCTTGGTCGGTGAGACCCAGTACTTC.